One T cell receptor beta chain is described in this entry. Its antigen is as yet unknown. The data are from a study of OX40 agonist ivuxolimab in advanced cancers. Study at large: Partial responses occurred in Three dose-escalation patients, one with hepatocellular carcinoma and two with cutaneous melanoma. Study-wide results and caveats: Patients with a partial response at 0.1-3.0 mg/kg had among the lowest clonal expansion. Low normalized clonal expansion also occurred in some nonresponding patients.

The assay was immunoSEQ multiplex PCR, and TCRdb's table has in-frame clones only and misses some. The table has around 80,000 clones, roughly 86% seen once; the top ten hold around 0.97%. The germline gives CDR1 SNHLY, CDR2 FYNNEI. The CDR3 is 16 amino acids. V lost 7 bases, J lost 5 bases, and 10 bases stayed unmatched. The chain recombines TRBV2 with TRBJ2-2, with 10 bases identical to TRBD2. This specimen was CD4+ or CD8+ T cells sorted from blood, taken in a trial of the OX40 agonist ivuxolimab. The clonotype was recovered from an adult with an advanced solid tumor such as melanoma, head and neck, liver or kidney cancer. CDR3 sequence reads: CASKSSSGGDTGELFF. The CDR3 DNA reads as TGTGCCAGCAAATCGTCTAGCGGGGGAGATACCGGGGAGCTGTTTTTT.